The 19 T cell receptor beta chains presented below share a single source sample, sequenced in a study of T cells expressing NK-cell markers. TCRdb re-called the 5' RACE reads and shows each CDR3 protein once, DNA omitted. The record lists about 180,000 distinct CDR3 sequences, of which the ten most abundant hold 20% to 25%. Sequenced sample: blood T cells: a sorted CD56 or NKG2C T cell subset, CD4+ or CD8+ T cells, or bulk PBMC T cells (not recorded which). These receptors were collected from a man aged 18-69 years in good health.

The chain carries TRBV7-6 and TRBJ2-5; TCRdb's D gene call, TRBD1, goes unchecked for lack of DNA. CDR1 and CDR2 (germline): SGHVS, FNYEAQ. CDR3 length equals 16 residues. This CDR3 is CASSRLTGGEGETQYF.

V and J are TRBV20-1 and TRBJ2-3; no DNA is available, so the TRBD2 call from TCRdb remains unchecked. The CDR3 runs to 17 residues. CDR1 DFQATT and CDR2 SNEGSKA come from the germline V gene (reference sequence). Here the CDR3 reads CSAPPPGLAEITDTQYF.

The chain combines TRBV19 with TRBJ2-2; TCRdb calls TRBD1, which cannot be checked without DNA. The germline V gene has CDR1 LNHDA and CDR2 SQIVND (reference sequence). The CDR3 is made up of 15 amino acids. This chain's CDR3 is CASSTWDTYTGELFF.

This chain's CDR3 is CASTQVDRADNEQFF. The J gene is TRBJ2-1, the V gene TRBV5-6; the D call of TRBD1 rests on TCRdb alone, since no DNA is present to check it. Germline V lookup: CDR1 SGHDT, CDR2 YYEEEE. CDR3 size: 15 residues. Together with reference TRBV5-6 and TRBJ2-1, the CDR3 gives the full variable domain: DAGVTQSPTHLIKTRGQQVTLRCSPKSGHDTVSWYQQALGQGPQFIFQYYEEEERQRGNFPDRFSGHQFPNYSSELNVNALLLGDSALYLCASTQVDRADNEQFFGPGTRLTVL.

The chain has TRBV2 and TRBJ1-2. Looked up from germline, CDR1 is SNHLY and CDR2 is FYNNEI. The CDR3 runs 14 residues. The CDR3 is CASSTSGYYYGYTF.

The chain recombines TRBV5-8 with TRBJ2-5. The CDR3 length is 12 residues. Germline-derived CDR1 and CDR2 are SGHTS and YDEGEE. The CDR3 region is CASSFGDETQYF.

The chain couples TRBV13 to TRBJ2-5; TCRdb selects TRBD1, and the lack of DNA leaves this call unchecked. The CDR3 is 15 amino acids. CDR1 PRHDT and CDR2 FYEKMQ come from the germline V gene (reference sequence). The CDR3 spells CASSLGGGGAETQYF.

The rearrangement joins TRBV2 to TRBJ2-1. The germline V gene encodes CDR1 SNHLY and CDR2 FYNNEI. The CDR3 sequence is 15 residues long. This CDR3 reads CASSDRSQELHEQFF.

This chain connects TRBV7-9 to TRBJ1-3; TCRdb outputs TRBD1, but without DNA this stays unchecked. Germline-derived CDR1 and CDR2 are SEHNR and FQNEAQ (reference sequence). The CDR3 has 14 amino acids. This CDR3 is CASSQTGSGNTIYF.

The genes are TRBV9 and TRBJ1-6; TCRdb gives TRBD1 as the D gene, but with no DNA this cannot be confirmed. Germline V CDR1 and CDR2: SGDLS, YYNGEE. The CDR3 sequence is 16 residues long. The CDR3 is CASSAGGSSYNSPLHF.

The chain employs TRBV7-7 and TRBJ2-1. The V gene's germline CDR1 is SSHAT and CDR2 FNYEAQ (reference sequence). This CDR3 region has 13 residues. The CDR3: CASSLHGEAEQFF.

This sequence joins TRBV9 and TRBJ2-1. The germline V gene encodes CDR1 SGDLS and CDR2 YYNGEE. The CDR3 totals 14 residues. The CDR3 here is CASSVYGSYNEQFF. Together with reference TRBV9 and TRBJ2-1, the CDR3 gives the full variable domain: DSGVTQTPKHLITATGQRVTLRCSPRSGDLSVYWYQQSLDQGLQFLIQYYNGEERAKGNILERFSAQQFPDLHSELNLSSLELGDSALYFCASSVYGSYNEQFFGPGTRLTVL.

CDR3 sequence reads: CASSPWGSGTGELFF. This chain uses TRBV7-9 with TRBJ2-2. In germline, CDR1 is SEHNR, CDR2 FQNEAQ (reference sequence). This CDR3 spans 15 amino acids.

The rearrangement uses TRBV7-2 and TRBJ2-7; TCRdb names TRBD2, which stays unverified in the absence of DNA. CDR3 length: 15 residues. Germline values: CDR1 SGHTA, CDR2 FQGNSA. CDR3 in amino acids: CASSLVAGQDYEQYF. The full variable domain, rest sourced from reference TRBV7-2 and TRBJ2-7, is GAGVSQSPSNKVTEKGKDVELRCDPISGHTALYWYRQSLGQGLEFLIYFQGNSAPDKSGLPSDRFSAERTGGSVSTLTIQRTQQEDSAVYLCASSLVAGQDYEQYFGPGTRLTVT.

The CDR3 region is CATSRNPGGLETQYF. The V call is TRBV15, the J call TRBJ2-5; with no DNA, the TCRdb D assignment of TRBD1 cannot be verified. The germline gives CDR1 LNHNV, CDR2 YYDKDF (reference sequence). The CDR3 totals 15 residues.

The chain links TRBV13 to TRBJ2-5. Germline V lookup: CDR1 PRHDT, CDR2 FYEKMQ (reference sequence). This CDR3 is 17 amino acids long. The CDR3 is CASSLGPGTRYQETQYF. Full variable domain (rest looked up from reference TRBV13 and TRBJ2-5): AAGVIQSPRHLIKEKRETATLKCYPIPRHDTVYWYQQGPGQDPQFLISFYEKMQSDKGSIPDRFSAQQFSDYHSELNMSSLELGDSALYFCASSLGPGTRYQETQYFGPGTRLLVL.

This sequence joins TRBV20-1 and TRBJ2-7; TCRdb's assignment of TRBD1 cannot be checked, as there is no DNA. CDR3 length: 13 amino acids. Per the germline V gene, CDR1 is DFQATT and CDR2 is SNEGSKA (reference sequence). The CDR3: CSARWLGGYEQYF.

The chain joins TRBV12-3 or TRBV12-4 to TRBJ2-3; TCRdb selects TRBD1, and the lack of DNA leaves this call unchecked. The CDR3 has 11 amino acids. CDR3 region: CASSLGRTEYF.

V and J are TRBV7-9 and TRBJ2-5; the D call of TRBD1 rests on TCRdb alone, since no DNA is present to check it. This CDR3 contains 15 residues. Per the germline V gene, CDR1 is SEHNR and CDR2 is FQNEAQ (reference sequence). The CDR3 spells CASSTLTGPQETQYF.